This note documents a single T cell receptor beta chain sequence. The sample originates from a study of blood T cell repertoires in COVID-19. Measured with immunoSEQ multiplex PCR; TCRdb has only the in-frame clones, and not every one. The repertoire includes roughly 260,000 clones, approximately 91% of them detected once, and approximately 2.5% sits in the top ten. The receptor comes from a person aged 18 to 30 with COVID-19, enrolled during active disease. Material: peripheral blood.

This CDR3 is CASSGDRQLNKNIQYF. The CDR3 nucleotides read TGTGCCAGCAGCGGGGACAGGCAATTGAACAAAAACATTCAGTACTTC. The chain combines TRBV21-1 with TRBJ2-4; the table's D call, TRBD1, was not checked against the DNA. TRBV21-1 represents a pseudogene. The CDR3 covers 16 residues.